The following is a T cell receptor beta chain sequence with its context. The antigen is unknown. Researchers ran the PCR with 60 Vbeta and 13 Jbeta primers. TCRdb's copy holds only in-frame clones and misses some; the assay was immunoSEQ multiplex PCR. Reported are around 100,000 clones; the ten largest clones contain around 0.6%. This entry comes from a study of cytomegalovirus exposure and HLA in healthy donors. Study-wide background: Some 85 million unique TCRs, all from HLA-typed donors, were included in an early release of the data. Overall study results and limits: Prior analysis indicated that the majority of TCR beta V segments exhibited productivity approximately 90% or approximately 30% of the time. Later analysis demonstrated an association between a missense DCLRE1C variant and TCR beta V- and J-gene trimming. By a later analysis, the bulk of CMV-associated TCR beta chains appeared HLA-restricted.

This CDR3 region has 13 residues. V lost 8 bases and J lost 7; bases outside the gene matches: 9. Germline values: CDR1 SQVTM, CDR2 ANQGSEA. Sequencing was done on a sample of PBMCs. This clonotype was sampled from a man in his fifties in good health and CMV-seronegative. V and J are TRBV29-1 and TRBJ2-1, with 9 positions matching TRBD2. The CDR3 nucleotides read TGCAGCTATCGACTAGCGGTCCTTAATGAGCAGTTCTTC. Translation: CSYRLAVLNEQFF.